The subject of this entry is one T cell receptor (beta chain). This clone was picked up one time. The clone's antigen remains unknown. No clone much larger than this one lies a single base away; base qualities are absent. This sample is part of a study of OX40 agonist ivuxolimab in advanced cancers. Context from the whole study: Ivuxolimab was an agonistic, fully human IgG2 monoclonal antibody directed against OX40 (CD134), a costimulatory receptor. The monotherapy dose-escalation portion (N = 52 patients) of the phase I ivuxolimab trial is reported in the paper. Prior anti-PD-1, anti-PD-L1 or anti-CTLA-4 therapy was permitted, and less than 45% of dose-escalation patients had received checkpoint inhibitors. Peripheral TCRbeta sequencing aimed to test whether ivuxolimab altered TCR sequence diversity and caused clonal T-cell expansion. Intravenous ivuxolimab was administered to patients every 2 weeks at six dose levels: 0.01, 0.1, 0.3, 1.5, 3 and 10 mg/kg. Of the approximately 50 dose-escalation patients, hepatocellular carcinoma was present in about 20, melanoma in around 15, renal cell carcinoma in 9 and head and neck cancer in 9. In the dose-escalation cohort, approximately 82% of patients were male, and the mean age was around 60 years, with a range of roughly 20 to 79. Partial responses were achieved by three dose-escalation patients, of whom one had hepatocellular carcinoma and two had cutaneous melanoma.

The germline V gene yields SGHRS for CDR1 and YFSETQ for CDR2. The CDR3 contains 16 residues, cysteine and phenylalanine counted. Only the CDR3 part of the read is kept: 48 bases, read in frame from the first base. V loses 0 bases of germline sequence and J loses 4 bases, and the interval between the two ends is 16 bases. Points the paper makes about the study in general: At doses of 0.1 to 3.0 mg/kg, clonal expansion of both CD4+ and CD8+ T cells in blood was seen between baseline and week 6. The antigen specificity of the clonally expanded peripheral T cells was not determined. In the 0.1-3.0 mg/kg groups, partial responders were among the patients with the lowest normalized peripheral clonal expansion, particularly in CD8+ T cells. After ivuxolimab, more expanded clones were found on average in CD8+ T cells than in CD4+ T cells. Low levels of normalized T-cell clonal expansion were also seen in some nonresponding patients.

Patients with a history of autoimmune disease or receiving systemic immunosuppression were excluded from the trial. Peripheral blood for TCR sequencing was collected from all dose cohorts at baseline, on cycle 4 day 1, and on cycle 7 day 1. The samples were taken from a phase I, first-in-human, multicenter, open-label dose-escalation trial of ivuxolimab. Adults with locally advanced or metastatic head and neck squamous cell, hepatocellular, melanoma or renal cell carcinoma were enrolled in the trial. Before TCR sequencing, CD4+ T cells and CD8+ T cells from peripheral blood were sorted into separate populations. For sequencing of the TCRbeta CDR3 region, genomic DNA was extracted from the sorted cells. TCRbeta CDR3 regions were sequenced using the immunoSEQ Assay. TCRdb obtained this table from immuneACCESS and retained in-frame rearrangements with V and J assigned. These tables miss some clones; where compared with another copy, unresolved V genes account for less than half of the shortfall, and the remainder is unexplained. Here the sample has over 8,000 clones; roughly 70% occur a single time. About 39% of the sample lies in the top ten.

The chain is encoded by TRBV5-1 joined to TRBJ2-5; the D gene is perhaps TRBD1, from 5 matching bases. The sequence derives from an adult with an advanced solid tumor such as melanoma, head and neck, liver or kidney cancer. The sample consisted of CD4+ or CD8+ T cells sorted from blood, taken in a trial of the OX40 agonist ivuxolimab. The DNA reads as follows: TGCGCCAGCAGCTTGGGGGGCCGACCGATCGGAGAGACCCAGTACTTC. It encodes CASSLGGRPIGETQYF.